This TCR beta chain was captured in a study of CD8+ T cells in alopecia areata. Treatment here: oral pan-JAK inhibitor, 5-10 mg twice daily. From alopecia areata patients, lesional scalp punch biopsies and peripheral blood were collected. RNA, once extracted, was reverse transcribed into cDNA for use as the sequencing template. TCRdb's copy holds only in-frame clones and misses some; the assay was immunoSEQ multiplex PCR. The sample yields around 150,000 clones, approximately 80% seen once. Trimming at V came to 4 bases and at J to 3 bases, leaving 7 bases not matched to a gene. This CDR3 contains 16 residues. Per germline, CDR1 SEHNR and CDR2 FQNEAQ (reference sequence).

The TCR sequence derives from a human donor with alopecia areata. This chain uses TRBV7-9 with TRBJ2-1; 9 bases agree with TRBD1. Sequences were derived from CD8+ T cells sorted from blood, sampled at week 4, from a patient treated with tofacitinib. CDR3 loop: CASSSPGTGHYNEQFF. CDR3 in DNA: TGTGCCAGCAGCTCGCCCGGGACAGGGCACTACAATGAGCAGTTCTTC. Together with reference TRBV7-9 and TRBJ2-1, the CDR3 gives the full variable domain: DTGVSQNPRHKITKRGQNVTFRCDPISEHNRLYWYRQTLGQGPEFLTYFQNEAQLEKSRLLSDRFSAERPKGSFSTLEIQRTEQGDSAMYLCASSSPGTGHYNEQFFGPGTRLTVL.